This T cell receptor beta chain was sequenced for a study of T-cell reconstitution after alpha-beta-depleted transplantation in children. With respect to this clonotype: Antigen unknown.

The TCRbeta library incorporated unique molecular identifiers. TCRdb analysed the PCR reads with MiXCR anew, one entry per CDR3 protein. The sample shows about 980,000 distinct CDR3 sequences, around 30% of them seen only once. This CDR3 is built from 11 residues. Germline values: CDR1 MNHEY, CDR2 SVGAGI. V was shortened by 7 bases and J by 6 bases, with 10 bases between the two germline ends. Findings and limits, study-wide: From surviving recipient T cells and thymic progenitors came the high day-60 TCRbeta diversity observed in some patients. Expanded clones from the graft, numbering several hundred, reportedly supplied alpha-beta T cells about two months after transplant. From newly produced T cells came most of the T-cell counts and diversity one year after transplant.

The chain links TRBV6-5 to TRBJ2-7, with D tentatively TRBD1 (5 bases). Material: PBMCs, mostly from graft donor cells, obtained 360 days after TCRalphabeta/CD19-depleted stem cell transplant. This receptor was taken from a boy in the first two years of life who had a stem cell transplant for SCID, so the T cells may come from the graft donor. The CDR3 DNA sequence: TGTGCCAGCAACCAGGGTTCCGAGCAGTACTTC. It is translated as CASNQGSEQYF.